The 23 T cell receptor beta chains reported below all come from one sample, sequenced in a study of T cells in Graves' hyperthyroidism and ophthalmopathy. Template material for amplifying TCR beta CDR3 regions consisted of RNA transcripts. The HTBI set primed first-round TCR CDR3 RT-PCR. Each CDR3 protein gets one entry after TCRdb re-called the multiplex PCR reads with MiXCR. The repertoire consists of hundreds of thousands of distinct CDR3 sequences, with 14% occurring once and the leading ten covering more than 8.5%. The sequencing sample was made of blood. These receptors were collected from a woman younger than 30 with Graves' hyperthyroidism.

The chain joins TRBV3-1 to TRBJ2-3; maybe TRBD2 (6 bases). This CDR3 is 13 amino acids long. Germline V lookup: CDR1 LGHDT, CDR2 YNNKEL (reference sequence). The V and J ends lost 7 bases and 0 bases respectively, with 8 bases between them. As DNA, the CDR3 is TGTGCCAGCACACTAGCTAGCACAGATACGCAGTATTTT. Its protein product is CASTLASTDTQYF.

This clonotype was detected only a few times. The rearrangement uses TRBV28 and TRBJ2-2; 10 nucleotides agree with TRBD1. This CDR3 comprises 19 residues. V shed 4 bases, J shed 2 bases, and the junction held 13 bases outside the gene matches. Germline lookup yields CDR1 MDHEN and CDR2 SYDVKM. The CDR3 loop reads CASSSIVPWTGGNTGELFF. The CDR3 DNA follows: TGTGCCAGCAGTTCCATAGTCCCTTGGACAGGGGGTAACACCGGGGAGCTGTTTTTT.

The chain uses TRBV7-2 and TRBJ1-2; the D gene is possibly TRBD1 (5 bases). The CDR3 loop spans 12 amino acids. The V end lost 10 bases, the J end lost 4 bases, and 13 bases lay between the germline ends. CDR1 and CDR2 from the germline V gene are SGHTA and FQGNSA. The CDR3: CATVQGSYGYTF. CDR3 bases: TGTGCCACCGTTCAGGGTAGCTATGGCTACACCTTC.

The chain couples TRBV29-1 to TRBJ2-3; no clear D gene. Germline V gene lookup returns CDR1 SQVTM and CDR2 ANQGSEA. V shed 3 bases and J shed 10 bases, with 14 bases lying between them. There are 12 residues in the CDR3. The CDR3 protein is CSVEGSHSAQYF. CDR3 bases: TGCAGCGTTGAGGGCAGCCACTCAGCGCAGTATTTT.

This chain connects TRBV4-1 to TRBJ2-1; D is unresolved. CDR3 size: 13 residues. CDR1 is MGHRA and CDR2 is YSYEKL in the germline V gene. V was clipped by 1 base and J by 9 bases, with 10 bases between them. The CDR3 DNA reads as TGCGCCAGCAGCCAAGGGGAAGGGCGTGAGCAGTTCTTC. Residues: CASSQGEGREQFF.

There are many counts of this clonotype. The rearrangement uses TRBV2 and TRBJ1-5, with a possible D match to TRBD1 (5 bases). V gave up 6 bases and J gave up 6 bases, with 12 bases separating them. The CDR3 totals 13 residues. Germline CDR1 is SNHLY and CDR2 is FYNNEI. The CDR3 here is CASRELGGQPQHF. CDR3 coding DNA: TGTGCCAGCAGGGAGTTGGGGGGTCAGCCCCAGCATTTT.

The chain uses TRBV10-3 and TRBJ2-5; 8 nucleotides agree with TRBD2. CDR1 and CDR2 (germline): ENHRY, SYGVKD. CDR3 size: 16 residues. J gave up 0 bases and V 11 bases, and 14 bases lay outside the gene matches. Here the CDR3 DNA reads TGTGCCTTCCCCTCTAGCGGGCGGACGCACCAAGAGACCCAGTACTTC. Its protein product is CAFPSSGRTHQETQYF.

This clonotype showed up many times. The gene calls are TRBV20-1 and TRBJ2-3; either TRBD1 or TRBD2 may supply D (7 bases each). Looked up from germline, CDR1 is DFQATT and CDR2 is SNEGSKA (reference sequence). Trimming removed 7 bases from V and 1 base from J, with 21 bases in between. This CDR3 is 16 amino acids long. CDR3 loop: CSGRVGGAGGTDTQYF. The CDR3 region has the DNA TGCAGTGGGCGGGTAGGGGGCGCGGGGGGCACAGATACGCAGTATTTT.

This clonotype has at least ten counts. This chain connects TRBV24-1 to TRBJ2-3; 11 bases map to TRBD2. The V gene's germline CDR1 is KGHDR and CDR2 SFDVKD. This CDR3 comprises 17 residues. Germline trimming cut 3 bases from V and 0 bases from J; bases unmatched to any gene: 4. The CDR3 loop is CATSDPRLAGSTDTQYF. The DNA for the CDR3 is TGTGCCACCAGTGATCCCAGACTAGCGGGGAGCACAGATACGCAGTATTTT.

Ten or more counts support this clonotype. The CDR3 nucleotides are TGCAGTGCTAGACGGGAAGGGCACGGGGAGCTGTTTTTT. Its translation: CSARREGHGELFF. This chain joins TRBV20-1 and TRBJ2-2; D might be TRBD2 (5 bases). The V and J ends lost 2 bases and 7 bases respectively, with 11 bases between them. CDR3 length: 13 residues. Germline CDR1 and CDR2: DFQATT and SNEGSKA (reference sequence).

This chain uses TRBV12-5 with TRBJ1-1; 7 nucleotides agree with TRBD1. Germline V gene sequence: CDR1 LGHNT, CDR2 FRNRAP. The ends lost 3 bases at V and 4 bases at J; junction bases unmatched: 2. CDR3 length: 13 residues. DNA for the CDR3: TGTGCTAGTGGTTTTACAGGGGCCACTGAAGCTTTCTTT. Amino acid sequence: CASGFTGATEAFF.

In this sample, this clonotype turned up a few times. This chain joins TRBV7-2 and TRBJ2-1; 10 positions match TRBD2. The CDR3 runs to 15 residues. Germline trimming cut 3 bases from V and 6 bases from J; bases unmatched to any gene: 5. In germline, CDR1 is SGHTA, CDR2 FQGNSA. This chain's CDR3 is CASSFGSSGSNEQFF. DNA of the CDR3: TGTGCCAGCAGCTTTGGATCTAGCGGGAGCAATGAGCAGTTCTTC.

This clonotype appeared a few times. The chain has TRBV4-2 and TRBJ1-2; D is perhaps TRBD1 (5 bases). Trimming shortened V by 2 bases and J by 8 bases, and 27 bases separated the two germline ends. This CDR3 has 18 residues. Germline V gene sequence: CDR1 LGHNA, CDR2 YNFKEQ. CDR3 DNA sequence: TGTGCCAGCAGCCAAAGGGGTTTCCTGTCACTGAGGGAAGGAGGCTACACCTTC. This gives the protein CASSQRGFLSLREGGYTF.

The chain recombines TRBV20-1 with TRBJ1-1; D call uncertain. Looked up from germline, CDR1 is DFQATT and CDR2 is SNEGSKA (reference sequence). V was cut by 0 bases and J by 1 base, with 12 bases left in between. There are 15 residues in the CDR3. This chain's CDR3 is CSAREPSPGNTEAFF. The DNA of the CDR3 is TGCAGTGCTAGAGAGCCGTCCCCGGGGAACACTGAAGCTTTCTTT.

The sample holds a few counts of this clonotype. This chain uses TRBV12-3 or TRBV12-4 with TRBJ2-3; TRBD2 agrees at 12 bases. The J segment lost 4 bases and the V segment lost 3 bases, leaving 8 bases of the junction unmatched. The CDR3 is made up of 17 amino acids. CDR3 nucleotides: TGTGCCAGCAGTTTCCGGACCCTAGCGGGAGGGCCAGATACGCAGTATTTT. This codes for CASSFRTLAGGPDTQYF.

This clonotype occurred a few times. The V gene is TRBV20-1, the J gene TRBJ2-6, with D possibly TRBD2 on 5 matching bases. CDR3 length: 16 residues. V lost 0 bases to trimming and J lost 4 bases, with 13 bases between them. Germline loops: CDR1 DFQATT, CDR2 SNEGSKA (reference sequence). The CDR3 sequence is CSARDQRRQGANVLTF. The CDR3 DNA reads TGCAGTGCTAGAGATCAAAGGAGGCAAGGGGCCAACGTCCTGACTTTC.

This clonotype came up many times. CDR3 coding DNA: TGTGCCAGCAGCTCCAACCGCGGTGAAGGCTACACCTTC. Translating gives CASSSNRGEGYTF. The V gene is TRBV7-9, the J gene TRBJ1-2; no definite D call. Trimming removed 4 bases at V and 8 bases at J, with 14 bases between. The length of the CDR3 is 13 residues. Per the germline V gene, CDR1 is SEHNR and CDR2 is FQNEAQ (reference sequence).

The rearrangement uses TRBV19 and TRBJ2-1, with 8 bases lining up with TRBD1. Germline lookup yields CDR1 LNHDA and CDR2 SQIVND (reference sequence). The V segment lost 8 bases and the J segment 10 bases; nucleotides outside the gene matches: 7. The CDR3 covers 12 residues. The CDR3 sequence: CASQAGGLEQFF. CDR3 bases: TGTGCCAGTCAGGCAGGGGGCCTCGAGCAGTTCTTC.

The chain links TRBV20-1 to TRBJ1-2; 7 bases are a match to TRBD1. The CDR3 contains 15 residues. Germline V gene lookup returns CDR1 DFQATT and CDR2 SNEGSKA (reference sequence). J gave up 4 bases and V 0 bases, and 8 bases lay outside the gene matches. For the CDR3, the DNA is TGCAGTGCTAGAGATCAAGCCGGGACAGCCTATGGCTACACCTTC. Its translation is CSARDQAGTAYGYTF.

This clonotype was seen a handful of times. The chain joins TRBV24-1 to TRBJ2-6, with 7 bases matching TRBD1. Germline lookup yields CDR1 KGHDR and CDR2 SFDVKD. This CDR3 is built from 16 residues. V shed 9 bases and J 0 bases; nucleotides not matched to a gene: 7. CDR3 nucleotides: TGTGCCACCGCCGGGACAGTGAGCTCTGGGGCCAACGTCCTGACTTTC. The encoded protein is CATAGTVSSGANVLTF.

Details on this clonotype: This may be a read error: a much more frequent sequence differs by one nucleotide. The chain couples TRBV6-2 or TRBV6-3 to TRBJ2-1, with TRBD2 identical over 9 bases. The CDR3 has 15 residues. Per the germline V gene, CDR1 is MNHEY and CDR2 is SVGEGT. V was clipped by 6 bases and J by 8 bases; unmatched bases: 11. CDR3 sequence: CASRLASGVVYEQFF. The CDR3 DNA follows: TGTGCCAGCAGGTTAGCTAGCGGGGTTGTTTATGAGCAGTTCTTC.

The table lists this clonotype with a few counts. A clone one base away is much larger, so this may be a read error. Lacking the conserved final phenylalanine or tryptophan, this CDR3 likely reflects a read error. The chain uses TRBV24-1 and TRBJ2-7; 7 bases fit TRBD1. Germline CDR1 is KGHDR and CDR2 is SFDVKD. The trim removed 3 bases at V and 2 bases at J, leaving 3 bases unmatched. CDR3 size: 14 residues. The CDR3 loop reads CATSDGQGAYEQYL. In nucleotides, the CDR3 is TGTGCCACCAGTGATGGCCAGGGGGCCTACGAGCAGTACCTC.

This clonotype was detected a few times. This may come from a read error, since a much larger clone is one base off. V gene TRBV28 combines with J gene TRBJ2-7; weak D call: TRBD1 (6 bases). Trimming stripped 5 bases from V and 0 bases from J, with 14 bases between. CDR1 MDHEN and CDR2 SYDVKM come from the germline V gene. The CDR3 spans 15 residues. The CDR3 bases are TGTGCCAGCAGTCCCCCCGGGACAAACTCCTACGAGCAGTACTTC. Its protein is CASSPPGTNSYEQYF.